These 2 T cell receptor beta chains were sequenced from one sample in a study of T cell clonotyping in hematopoietic cell transplantation. Sequenced by immunoSEQ multiplex PCR; TCRdb stores in-frame clones only, minus some. The sample lists 25,000 to 35,000 clones; less than 75% were seen once. The time point was: recipient sample about 28 days before transplant, after cytoreduction. Here the sequenced sample was peripheral blood mononuclear cells, taken before stem cell transplant. Source of these receptors: a man in his fifties or sixties with myelodysplastic syndrome. Some clones in this sample may be carry-over from other donors' samples.

This clone was seen a handful of times. V gene TRBV4-2 combines with J gene TRBJ2-7; D remains unclear. V lost 0 bases to trimming and J lost 4 bases, with 13 bases between them. Germline CDR1 reads LGHNA; CDR2 reads YNFKEQ. The CDR3 is made up of 15 amino acids. Here the CDR3 DNA reads TGTGCCAGCAGCCAAGAGGGCGAAAGAGTTTACGAGCAGTACTTC. This gives the protein CASSQEGERVYEQYF.

The V and J genes are TRBV5-1 and TRBJ1-5, with 8 nucleotides matching TRBD1. Germline assignment: CDR1 SGHRS and CDR2 YFSETQ. CDR3 length: 15 residues. V gave up 4 bases and J gave up 6 bases; unmatched junction bases: 9. The CDR3 region has the DNA TGCGCCAGCAGCCCCGGGACAGGTCGGGGTCAGCCCCAGCATTTT. Encoded protein: CASSPGTGRGQPQHF.